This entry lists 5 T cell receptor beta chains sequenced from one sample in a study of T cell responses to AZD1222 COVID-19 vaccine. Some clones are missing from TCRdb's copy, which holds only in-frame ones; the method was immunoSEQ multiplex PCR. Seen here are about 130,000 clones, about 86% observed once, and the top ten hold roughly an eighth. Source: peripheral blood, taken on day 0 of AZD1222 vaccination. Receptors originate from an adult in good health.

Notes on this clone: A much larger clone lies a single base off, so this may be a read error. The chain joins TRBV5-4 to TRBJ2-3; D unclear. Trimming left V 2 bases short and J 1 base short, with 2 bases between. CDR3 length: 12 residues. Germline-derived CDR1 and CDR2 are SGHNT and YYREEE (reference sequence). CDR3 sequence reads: CASSFRTDTQYF. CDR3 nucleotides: TGTGCCAGCAGCTTCCGCACAGATACGCAGTATTTT.

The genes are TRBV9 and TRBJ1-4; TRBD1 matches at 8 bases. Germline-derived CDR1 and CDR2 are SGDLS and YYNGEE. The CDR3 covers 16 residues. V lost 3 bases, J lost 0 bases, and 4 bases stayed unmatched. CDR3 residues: CASSGDRGATNEKLFF. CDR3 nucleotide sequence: TGTGCCAGCAGCGGCGACAGGGGCGCAACTAATGAAAAACTGTTTTTT.

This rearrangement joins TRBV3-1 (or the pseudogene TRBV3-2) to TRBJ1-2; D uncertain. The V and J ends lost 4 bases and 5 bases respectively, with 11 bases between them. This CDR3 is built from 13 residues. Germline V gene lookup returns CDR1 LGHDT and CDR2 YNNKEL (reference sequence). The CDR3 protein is CASSRPDFYGYTF. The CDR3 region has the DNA TGTGCCAGCAGCCGTCCGGACTTTTATGGCTACACCTTC.

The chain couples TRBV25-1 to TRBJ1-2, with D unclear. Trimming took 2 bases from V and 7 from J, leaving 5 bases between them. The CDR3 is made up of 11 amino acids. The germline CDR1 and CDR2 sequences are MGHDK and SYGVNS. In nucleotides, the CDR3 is TGTGCCAGCAGTGAAGGGCTTGGCTACACCTTC. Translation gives CASSEGLGYTF.

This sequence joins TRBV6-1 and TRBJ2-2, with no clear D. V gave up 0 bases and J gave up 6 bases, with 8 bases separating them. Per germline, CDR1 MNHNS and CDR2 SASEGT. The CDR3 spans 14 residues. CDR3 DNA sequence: TGTGCCAGCAGTGAAGCGCCGTCCGCCGGGGAGCTGTTTTTT. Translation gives CASSEAPSAGELFF.